This TCR beta chain was sequenced during a study of patients and donors after allogeneic stem cell transplantation. One entry per CDR3 protein results from TCRdb running MiXCR on the RT-PCR reads. This table holds about 110,000 distinct CDR3 sequences, around 35% found once. Germline assignment: CDR1 ENHRY and CDR2 SYGVKD. The CDR3 has 13 residues. V lost 9 bases, J lost 9 bases, and 4 bases stayed unmatched. Material: blood, either unsorted or a sorted T cell fraction (not recorded which). The TCR comes from a human donor who was either an allogeneic HSCT recipient or a stem cell or donor lymphocyte infusion donor (not recorded which). It is not recorded whose cells these are; they may come from a transplant donor. This chain joins TRBV10-3 and TRBJ2-1, with TRBD2 matching 14 bases. The CDR3 nucleotides are TGTGCCATGGGACTAGCGGGAGAGGGTGAGCAGTTCTTC. It encodes CAMGLAGEGEQFF.